This is a list of T cell receptor beta chains from one sample in a study of T cell repertoires in cytomegalovirus infection. TCRdb independently ran MiXCR on the reads; one entry per CDR3 protein. This table holds about 920,000 distinct CDR3 sequences, 30% to 40% found once. These TCRs are of unknown antigen specificity. Sequenced material: cultured CD8+ T cells from PBMCs, taken from culture after CMV antigen stimulation. These receptors were obtained from a human donor in good health (CMV status not recorded). Some clones in this sample may be carry-over from other donors' samples. CDR3s include the opening cysteine and the closing phenylalanine or tryptophan. The D gene is left open where the match is weak. Part of the rows lack a size; the others show once, few, many or a class for expanded clones.

clone_size: many
d_call: NA
v_call: TRBV12-3/TRBV12-4
j_call: TRBJ2-7
cdr3_aa: CASSNRDYEQYF

clone_size: NA
d_call: NA
v_call: TRBV7-9
j_call: TRBJ2-7
cdr3_aa: CASSLAGYYEQYF

clone_size: few
d_call: NA
v_call: TRBV7-9
j_call: TRBJ2-1
cdr3_aa: CASSSTSGGTFGGFYNEQFF

clone_size: NA
d_call: TRBD1
v_call: TRBV2
j_call: TRBJ2-4
cdr3_aa: CASSQQTGGAWNIQYF

clone_size: NA
d_call: NA
v_call: TRBV14
j_call: TRBJ2-1
cdr3_aa: CASSQDWMASSYNEQFF

clone_size: NA
d_call: NA
v_call: TRBV20-1
j_call: TRBJ2-7
cdr3_aa: CSARRSSDYEQYF

clone_size: NA
d_call: NA
v_call: TRBV7-3
j_call: TRBJ1-4
cdr3_aa: CASSLNTNEKLSF

clone_size: once
d_call: NA
v_call: TRBV29-1
j_call: TRBJ2-3
cdr3_aa: CSVGGAGTSTDTQYF

clone_size: few
d_call: TRBD2
v_call: TRBV12-5
j_call: TRBJ2-1
cdr3_aa: CASGLDAGSSGGAGQFF

clone_size: NA
d_call: NA
v_call: TRBV4-1
j_call: TRBJ2-5
cdr3_aa: CASSQIHQGLETQYF

clone_size: NA
d_call: NA
v_call: TRBV7-2
j_call: TRBJ1-1
cdr3_aa: CASSLETRRAFF

clone_size: few
d_call: NA
v_call: TRBV7-9
j_call: TRBJ1-1
cdr3_aa: CALGEETNTEAFF

clone_size: few
d_call: TRBD1
v_call: TRBV6-5
j_call: TRBJ1-6
cdr3_aa: CASREGAVNNSPLHF

clone_size: NA
d_call: NA
v_call: TRBV5-1
j_call: TRBJ1-3
cdr3_aa: CASSLVIRSVPGNTIYF

clone_size: NA
d_call: NA
v_call: TRBV4-3
j_call: TRBJ2-1
cdr3_aa: CASSQDWGTLTSYNEQFF

clone_size: few
d_call: TRBD1
v_call: TRBV27
j_call: TRBJ1-2
cdr3_aa: CASRGRGIGYGYTF